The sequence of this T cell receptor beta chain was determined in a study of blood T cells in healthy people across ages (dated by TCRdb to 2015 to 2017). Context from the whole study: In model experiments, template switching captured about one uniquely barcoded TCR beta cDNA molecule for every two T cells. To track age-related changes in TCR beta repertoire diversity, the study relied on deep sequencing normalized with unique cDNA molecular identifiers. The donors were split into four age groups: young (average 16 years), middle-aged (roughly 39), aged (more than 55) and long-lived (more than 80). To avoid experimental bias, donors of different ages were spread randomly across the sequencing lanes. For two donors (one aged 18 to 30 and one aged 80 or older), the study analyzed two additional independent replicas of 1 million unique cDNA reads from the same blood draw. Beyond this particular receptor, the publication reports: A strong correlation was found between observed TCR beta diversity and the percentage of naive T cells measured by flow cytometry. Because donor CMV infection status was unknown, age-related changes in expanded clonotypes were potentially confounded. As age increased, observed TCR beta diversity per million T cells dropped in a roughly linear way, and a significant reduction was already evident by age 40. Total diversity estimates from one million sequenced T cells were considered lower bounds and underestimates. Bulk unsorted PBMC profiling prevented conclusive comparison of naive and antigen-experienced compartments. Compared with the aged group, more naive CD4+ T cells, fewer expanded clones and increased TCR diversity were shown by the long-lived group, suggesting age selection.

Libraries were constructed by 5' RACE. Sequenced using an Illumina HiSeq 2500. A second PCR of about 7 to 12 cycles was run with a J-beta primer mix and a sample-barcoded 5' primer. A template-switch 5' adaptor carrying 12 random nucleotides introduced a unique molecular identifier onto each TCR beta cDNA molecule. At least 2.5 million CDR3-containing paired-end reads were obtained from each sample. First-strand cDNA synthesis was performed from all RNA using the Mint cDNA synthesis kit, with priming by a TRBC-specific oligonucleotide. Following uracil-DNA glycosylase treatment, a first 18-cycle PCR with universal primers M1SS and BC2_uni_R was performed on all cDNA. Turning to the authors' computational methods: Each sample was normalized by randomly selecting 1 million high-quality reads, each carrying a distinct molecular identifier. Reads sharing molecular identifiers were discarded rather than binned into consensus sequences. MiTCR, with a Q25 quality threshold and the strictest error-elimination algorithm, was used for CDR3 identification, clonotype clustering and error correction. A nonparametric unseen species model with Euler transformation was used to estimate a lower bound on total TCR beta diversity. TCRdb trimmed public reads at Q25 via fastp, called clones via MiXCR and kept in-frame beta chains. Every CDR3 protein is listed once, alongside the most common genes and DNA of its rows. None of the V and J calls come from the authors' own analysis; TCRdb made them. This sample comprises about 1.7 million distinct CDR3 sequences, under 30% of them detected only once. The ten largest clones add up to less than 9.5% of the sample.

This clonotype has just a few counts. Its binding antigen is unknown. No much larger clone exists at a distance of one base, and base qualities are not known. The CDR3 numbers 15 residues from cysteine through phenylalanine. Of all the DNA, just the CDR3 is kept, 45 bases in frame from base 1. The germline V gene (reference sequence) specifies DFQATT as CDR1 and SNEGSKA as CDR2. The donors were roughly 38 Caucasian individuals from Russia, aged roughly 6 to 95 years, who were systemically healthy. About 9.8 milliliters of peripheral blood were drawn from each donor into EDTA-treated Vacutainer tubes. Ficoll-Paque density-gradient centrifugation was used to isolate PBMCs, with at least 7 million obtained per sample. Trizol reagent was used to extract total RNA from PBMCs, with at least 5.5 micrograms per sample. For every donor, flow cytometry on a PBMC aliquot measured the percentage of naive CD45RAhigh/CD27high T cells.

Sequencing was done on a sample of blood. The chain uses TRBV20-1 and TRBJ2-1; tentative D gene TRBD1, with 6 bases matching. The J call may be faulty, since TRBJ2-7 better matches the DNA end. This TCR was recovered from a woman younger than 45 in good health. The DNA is TGCAGTGCTAGGAGGGGGACGAGCTCCTACAATGAGCAGTACTTC. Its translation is CSARRGTSSYNEQYF.